This TCR beta chain comes out of a study of a mutant IDH1 vaccine in newly diagnosed glioma. Study at large: Patients got their first vaccination 4-6 weeks after radiotherapy alone, or with temozolomide cycles. Prior therapy was radiotherapy, temozolomide, or both; most received both.

TCRdb's copy holds only in-frame clones and misses some; the assay was immunoSEQ multiplex PCR. The sample contains about 56,000 clones, roughly 76% of which appear only once. This clone was seen a handful of times. The antigen remains undetermined. The CDR3 loop spans 16 amino acids. The J segment lost 7 bases and the V segment lost 0 bases, leaving 8 bases of the junction unmatched. Germline loops: CDR1 SGHAT, CDR2 FQNNGV. The time point is: week 47, end of study. The content of each vaccine dose was 300 ug of mutant IDH1 20-mer peptide, and topical imiquimod accompanied it. Astrocytomas that were new, WHO grade 3 or 4, IDH1-mutant and ATRX-lost were present in the donors. General study points: Overall, more than 80% of patients had vaccine-induced immune responses.

The source is a man aged 45-65 years with glioma. The chain links TRBV11-2 to TRBJ2-1; 8 bases line up with TRBD1. This sample comprised PBMCs, obtained from a glioma patient whose treatment included an IDH1 peptide vaccine. CDR3 region: CASSLESGGLVNEQFF. The DNA for the CDR3 is TGTGCCAGCAGCTTAGAGTCAGGGGGCTTAGTGAATGAGCAGTTCTTC.